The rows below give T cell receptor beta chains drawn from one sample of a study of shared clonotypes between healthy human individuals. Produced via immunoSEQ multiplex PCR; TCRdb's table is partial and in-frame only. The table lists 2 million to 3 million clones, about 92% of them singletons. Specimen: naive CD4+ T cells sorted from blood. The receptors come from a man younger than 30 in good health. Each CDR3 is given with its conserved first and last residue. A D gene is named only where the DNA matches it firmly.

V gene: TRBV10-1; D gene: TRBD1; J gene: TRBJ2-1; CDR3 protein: CASSVMTGNFNEQFF
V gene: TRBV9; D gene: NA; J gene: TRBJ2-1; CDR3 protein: CASSVGARGPSYNEQFF
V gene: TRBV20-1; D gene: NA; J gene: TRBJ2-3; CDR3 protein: CSARRDTQYF
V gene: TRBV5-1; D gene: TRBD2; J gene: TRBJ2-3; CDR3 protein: CASSLVTSGGFTDTQYF
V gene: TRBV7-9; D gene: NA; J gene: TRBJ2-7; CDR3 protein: CASGDGGFTYEQYF
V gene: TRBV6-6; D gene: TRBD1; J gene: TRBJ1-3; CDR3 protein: CASSQQGYGNTIYF
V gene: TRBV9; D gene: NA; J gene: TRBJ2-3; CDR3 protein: CASSVEASNTQYF
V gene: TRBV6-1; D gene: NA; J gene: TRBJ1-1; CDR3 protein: CASSEAGASMNTEAFF
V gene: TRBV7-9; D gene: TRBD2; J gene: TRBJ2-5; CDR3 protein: CASSSPAGGRVKYQETQYF
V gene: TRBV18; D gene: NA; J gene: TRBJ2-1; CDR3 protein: CASSPVGATYNEQFF
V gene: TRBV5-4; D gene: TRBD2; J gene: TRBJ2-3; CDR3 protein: CASSFYLAGGLDTQYF
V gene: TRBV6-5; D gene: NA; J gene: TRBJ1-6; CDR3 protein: CASSGLNSPLHF
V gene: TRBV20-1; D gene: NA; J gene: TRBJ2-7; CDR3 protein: CSARSPYEQYF
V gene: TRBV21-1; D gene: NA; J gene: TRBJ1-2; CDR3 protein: CASSKLGSPGGQDGYTF
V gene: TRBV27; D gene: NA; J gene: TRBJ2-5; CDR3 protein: CASSLGGWQETQYF
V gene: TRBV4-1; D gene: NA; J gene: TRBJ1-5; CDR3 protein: CASSQDPNQPQHF
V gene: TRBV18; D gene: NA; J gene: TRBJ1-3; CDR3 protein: CASSPAAYNTIYF
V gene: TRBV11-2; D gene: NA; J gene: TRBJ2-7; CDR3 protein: CASSLGGQDYEQYF
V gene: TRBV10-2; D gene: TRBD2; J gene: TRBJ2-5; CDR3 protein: CASGPGLRETQYF
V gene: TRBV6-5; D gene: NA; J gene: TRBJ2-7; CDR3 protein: CASSYTDRSYEQYF
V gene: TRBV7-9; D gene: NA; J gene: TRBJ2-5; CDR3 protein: CASSLALQGGETQYF
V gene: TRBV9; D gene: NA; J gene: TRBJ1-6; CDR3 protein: CASSTPWGGATNSPLHF
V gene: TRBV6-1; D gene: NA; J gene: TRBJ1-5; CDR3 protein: CASSEYRGLQHF
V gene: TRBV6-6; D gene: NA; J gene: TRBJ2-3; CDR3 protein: CASREGSTDTQYF